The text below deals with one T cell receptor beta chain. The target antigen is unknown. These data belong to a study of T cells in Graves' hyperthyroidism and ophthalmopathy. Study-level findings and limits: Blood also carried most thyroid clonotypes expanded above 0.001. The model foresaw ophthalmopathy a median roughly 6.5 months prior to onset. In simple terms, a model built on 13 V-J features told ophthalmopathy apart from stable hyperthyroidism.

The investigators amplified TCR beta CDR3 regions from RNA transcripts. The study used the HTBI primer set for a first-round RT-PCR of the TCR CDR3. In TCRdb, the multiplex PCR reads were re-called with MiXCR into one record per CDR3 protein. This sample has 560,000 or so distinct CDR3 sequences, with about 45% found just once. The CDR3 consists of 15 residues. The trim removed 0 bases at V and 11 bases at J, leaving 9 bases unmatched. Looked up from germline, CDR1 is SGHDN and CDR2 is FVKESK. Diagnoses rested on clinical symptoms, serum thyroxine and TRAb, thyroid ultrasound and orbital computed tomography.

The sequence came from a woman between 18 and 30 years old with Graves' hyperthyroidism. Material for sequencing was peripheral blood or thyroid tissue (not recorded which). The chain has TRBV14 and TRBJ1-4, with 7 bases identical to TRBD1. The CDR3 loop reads CASSQDLGYRGKLFF. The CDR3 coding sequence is TGTGCCAGCAGCCAAGATCTTGGGTACAGGGGTAAACTGTTTTTT.